This TCR beta chain is from a study of blood T cell repertoires in COVID-19. The CDR3 consists of 15 residues. Libraries were prepared by immunoSEQ multiplex PCR; TCRdb keeps only in-frame clonotypes and omits some of them. The sample has 490,000 or so clones, 88% seen once. Sequencing was done on a sample of PBMCs or T cells enriched from blood (not recorded which). The chain links TRBV21-1 to TRBJ1-2; the DNA was not used to check the table's D call, TRBD1. TRBV21-1 is a pseudogene segment. The receptor's source is a woman in her sixties or seventies who had recovered from COVID-19. CDR3 coding DNA: TGTGCCAGCAGCAAAGACGCCAGGGGAAGATGCGGCTACACCTTC. It specifies CASSKDARGRCGYTF.